The 22 T cell receptor beta chains below come from one sample, sequenced in a study of metastatic and nonmetastatic thyroid tumors. TCRdb re-clonotyped the PCR reads through MiXCR. The sample has tens of thousands of clones, about 30% seen once; the top ten hold about 31%. Thyroid surgery was performed in patients who had received no treatment beforehand. The sample taken for sequencing was blood. These receptor sequences come from a female donor with papillary thyroid cancer or a benign thyroid nodule (not recorded which). Some clones in this sample may be carry-over from other donors' samples.

This sequence joins TRBV4-1 and TRBJ1-4; 7 nucleotides line up with TRBD1. CDR1 is MGHRA, CDR2 YSYEKL, per germline. The CDR3 is 15 residues long. Unmatched junction bases numbered 7, after V lost 4 bases and J lost 5 bases. The CDR3 DNA is TGCGCCAGCAGCCCCCGGGACAGTTCGAATGAAAAACTGTTTTTT. Its protein product is CASSPRDSSNEKLFF.

This clone was detected many times. The gene calls are TRBV9 and TRBJ2-2; TRBD2 is a possible D gene (5 bases). This CDR3 is built from 15 residues. From germline, CDR1 is SGDLS and CDR2 YYNGEE. The V end lost 4 bases, the J end lost 3 bases, and 13 bases lay between the germline ends. CDR3 coding DNA: TGTGCCAGCAGCCCTCGGACTGACGACACCGGGGAGCTGTTTTTT. Translation: CASSPRTDDTGELFF. Complete variable domain (other parts from reference TRBV9 and TRBJ2-2): DSGVTQTPKHLITATGQRVTLRCSPRSGDLSVYWYQQSLDQGLQFLIQYYNGEERAKGNILERFSAQQFPDLHSELNLSSLELGDSALYFCASSPRTDDTGELFFGEGSRLTVL.

This clone was seen at least ten times. V usage is TRBV24-1 and J usage is TRBJ2-7, with D perhaps matching TRBD1 (6 bases). Trimming cost V 3 bases and J 1 base, with 9 bases left between them. Germline V gene data show CDR1 as KGHDR and CDR2 as SFDVKD. CDR3 length equals 14 residues. CDR3 protein: CATSDTRGSYEQYF. CDR3 in DNA: TGTGCCACCAGTGATACCAGGGGTTCCTACGAGCAGTACTTC.

This clone occurred many times. V and J are TRBV27 and TRBJ2-1, with D perhaps given as TRBD1 or TRBD2 (5 bases each). The germline V and J ends were trimmed by 3 bases and 6 bases, with 9 bases remaining between them. The germline V gene encodes CDR1 MNHEY and CDR2 SMNVEV (reference sequence). CDR3 size: 13 residues. CDR3 nucleotides: TGTGCCAGCAGTTTGGGACCCTTCAATGAGCAGTTCTTC. Encoded protein: CASSLGPFNEQFF.

This clone occurred many times. The chain has TRBV28 and TRBJ1-5; the D is unclear. This CDR3 is built from 14 residues. Trimming removed 2 bases from V and 0 bases from J, with 5 bases in between. The germline gives CDR1 MDHEN, CDR2 SYDVKM. The CDR3 sequence is CASSLGHSNQPQHF. Written as DNA, the CDR3 is TGTGCCAGCAGTTTAGGTCATAGCAATCAGCCCCAGCATTTT.

This chain connects TRBV30 to TRBJ1-3; D not certain. V lost 1 base, J lost 3 bases, and 4 bases lay in between. Germline CDR1 is GTSNPN and CDR2 is SVGIG (reference sequence). The CDR3 consists of 12 residues. CDR3 in amino acids: CAWSGIGNTIYF. The CDR3 nucleotides read TGTGCCTGGAGTGGCATTGGAAACACCATATATTTT.

V is TRBV18 and J is TRBJ1-2; maybe TRBD1 (5 bases). Germline V gene sequence: CDR1 KGHSH, CDR2 LQKENI. V lost 3 bases and J 0 bases, leaving 20 bases between the germline ends. The CDR3 totals 18 residues. The CDR3 loop is CASSPTVPHTLANYGYTF. The CDR3 nucleotides read TGTGCCAGCTCACCGACAGTCCCCCACACCTTAGCTAACTATGGCTACACCTTC.

Note on this clone: In the same sample, other DNA sequences code for this CDR3. The chain joins TRBV6-2 or TRBV6-3 to TRBJ2-1; TRBD1 is a possible D gene (6 bases). The CDR3 is 14 amino acids. CDR1 and CDR2 (germline): MNHEY, SVGEGT. The ends were cut back, 9 bases at V and 9 bases at J, with 21 bases in the middle. The DNA of the CDR3 is TGTGCCAGTAGTCCCGGAACAGGGAGCGGTGAGCAGTTCTTC. It encodes CASSPGTGSGEQFF.

Ten or more counts support this clone. The chain links TRBV30 to TRBJ2-3; D is uncertain. The length of the CDR3 is 14 residues. Germline lookup yields CDR1 GTSNPN and CDR2 SVGIG (reference sequence). Trimming removed 4 bases from V and 5 bases from J, with 16 bases in between. The CDR3, as DNA: TGTGCCTGGACCGGTAGGAGCCCTAGAGATACGCAGTATTTT. It is translated as CAWTGRSPRDTQYF.

This sequence joins TRBV24-1 and TRBJ2-3, with TRBD2 matching over 8 bases. J lost 6 bases, V lost 3 bases, and 16 bases had no gene match. The CDR3 covers 18 residues. Germline assignment: CDR1 KGHDR and CDR2 SFDVKD. As DNA, the CDR3 is TGTGCCACCAGTGATACTGAACGGGAGGGAGTATCATCCGATACGCAGTATTTT. Translated: CATSDTEREGVSSDTQYF.

This rearrangement joins TRBV5-1 to TRBJ1-2; TRBD1 might be the D (5 bases). The germline V gene encodes CDR1 SGHRS and CDR2 YFSETQ. The CDR3 spans 15 residues. V dropped 4 bases and J dropped 11 bases, with 24 bases sitting between them. The CDR3 nucleotides are TGCGCCAGCAGCAGCACCGGGACCGACGGAATGGGGTACACCTTC. This sequence encodes CASSSTGTDGMGYTF.

Notes on this clone: An end of the junction does not agree with germline; a read error may underlie this. This chain joins TRBV24-1 and TRBJ1-5; D is ambiguous. The CDR3 runs 14 residues. Germline CDR1 is KGHDR and CDR2 is SFDVKD. As DNA, the CDR3 is TGTGCCAACAGTGGGGAGGGTTCTGATCAGCCCCAGCATTTT. Translated, it gives CANSGEGSDQPQHF.

CDR3 loop: CSARGRGDTEAFF. CDR3 coding DNA: TGCAGTGCTAGGGGCAGGGGAGATACTGAAGCTTTCTTT. This chain uses TRBV20-1 with TRBJ1-1, with a possible D match to TRBD1 (6 bases). Germline values: CDR1 DFQATT, CDR2 SNEGSKA (reference sequence). The germline V and J ends were trimmed by 3 bases and 5 bases, with 13 bases remaining between them. The CDR3 has 13 residues.

There are many counts of this clone. J is TRBJ2-7 and V is TRBV6-2 or TRBV6-3; D is unclear. Germline V gene data show CDR1 as MNHEY and CDR2 as SVGEGT. This CDR3 spans 11 amino acids. V was shortened by 2 bases and J by 4 bases, with 3 bases between the two germline ends. Written as DNA, the CDR3 is TGTGCCAGCAGTTACCAGTACGAGCAGTACTTC. It encodes CASSYQYEQYF.

A word on this clone: The CDR3 carries no conserved terminal phenylalanine or tryptophan, so it likely arises from a read error. The chain is built from TRBV30 and TRBJ1-5; D remains unclear. The germline V gene encodes CDR1 GTSNPN and CDR2 SVGIG (reference sequence). The ends were cut back, 5 bases at V and 7 bases at J, with 15 bases in the middle. The CDR3 is 13 residues long. CDR3 sequence reads: CAWYFGDAQPQHS. The CDR3, as DNA: TGTGCCTGGTATTTTGGGGATGCCCAGCCCCAGCATTCT.

Many counts were recorded for this clone. This chain uses TRBV4-1 with TRBJ1-3; perhaps TRBD1 as D (5 bases). The germline CDR1 and CDR2 sequences are MGHRA and YSYEKL. Trimming stripped 0 bases from V and 0 bases from J, with 15 bases between. The CDR3 is made up of 18 amino acids. The CDR3 region is CASSQDPPGPGSGNTIYF. CDR3 sequence (DNA): TGCGCCAGCAGCCAAGATCCCCCGGGACCAGGCTCTGGAAACACCATATATTTT.

As DNA, the CDR3 is TGTGCCAGCAGCCCCACCGGGTTTAGCAATCAGCCCCAGCATTTT. Amino acid sequence: CASSPTGFSNQPQHF. The chain links TRBV7-8 to TRBJ1-5; D unresolved. The CDR3 spans 15 residues. V lost 5 bases to trimming and J lost 0 bases, with 11 bases between them. Germline CDR1 SGHVS, CDR2 FQNEAQ.

This clone was counted at least ten times. This chain uses TRBV4-3 with TRBJ2-7; TRBD2 might be the D (6 bases). The germline V gene encodes CDR1 LGHNA and CDR2 YSLEER. The CDR3 consists of 15 residues. The ends were cut back, 0 bases at V and 2 bases at J, with 11 bases in the middle. CDR3 amino acids: CASSQDPLATYEQYF. CDR3 DNA: TGCGCCAGCAGCCAAGATCCGCTAGCGACCTACGAGCAGTACTTC.

This clone came up many times. This specimen includes other DNA sequences encoding the same CDR3. The chain is built from TRBV9 and TRBJ2-3; perhaps TRBD1 as D (6 bases). V was trimmed by 4 bases and J by 5 bases, leaving 20 bases between them. CDR1 is SGDLS and CDR2 is YYNGEE in the germline V gene. This CDR3 comprises 16 residues. The CDR3 here is CASSSASGIGGDTQYF. The DNA for the CDR3 is TGTGCCAGCAGCTCCGCCAGCGGAATAGGGGGAGATACGCAGTATTTT.

This clone came up many times. The V and J genes are TRBV6-4 and TRBJ2-1; 7 positions match TRBD2. Trimming at V came to 0 bases and at J to 0 bases, leaving 2 bases not matched to a gene. This CDR3 contains 16 residues. Germline loops: CDR1 MRHNA, CDR2 SNTAGT. DNA for the CDR3: TGTGCCAGCAGTGACTCGGGGGGGAGCTCCTACAATGAGCAGTTCTTC. This translates into CASSDSGGSSYNEQFF.

This clone showed up many times. This sequence joins TRBV20-1 and TRBJ2-1, with D tentatively TRBD1 or TRBD2 (5 bases each). V was shortened by 4 bases and J by 7 bases, with 20 bases between the two germline ends. Germline lookup yields CDR1 DFQATT and CDR2 SNEGSKA (reference sequence). The length of the CDR3 is 15 residues. The CDR3 is CSAIERGGFGNEQFF. The CDR3 nucleotides read TGCAGTGCTATAGAGAGGGGCGGGTTCGGGAATGAGCAGTTCTTC.

This clone was detected once. At one end the junction does not follow the germline gene, possibly because of a read error. The chain has TRBV7-6 and TRBJ2-1, with D possibly called TRBD1 or TRBD2 (6 bases each). The CDR3 loop spans 16 amino acids. Germline-derived CDR1 and CDR2 are SGHVS and FNYEAQ. CDR3 coding DNA: TGTGTTAGCAGCCAGGCCTGGGGGGCATCCTACAATCAGCAGTTCTTC. Its protein is CVSSQAWGASYNQQFF. Full variable domain (rest looked up from reference TRBV7-6 and TRBJ2-1): GAGVSQSPRYKVTKRGQDVALRCDPISGHVSLYWYRQALGQGPEFLTYFNYEAQQDKSGLPNDRFSAERPEGSISTLTIQRTEQRDSAMYRCVSSQAWGASYNQQFFGPGTRLTVL.